The rows below give T cell receptor beta chains drawn from one sample of a study of blood T cell repertoires in COVID-19. Sequencing was performed with immunoSEQ multiplex PCR; in TCRdb, only in-frame clones are kept and a portion is missing. The table lists 200,000 to 300,000 clones, 75% to 90% of them singletons, with approximately 2% in the top ten. The specimen sequenced was peripheral blood. Source of these receptors: a man aged 25 to 40 with active or convalescent COVID-19. CDR3s include the opening cysteine and the closing phenylalanine or tryptophan. A D gene is named only where the DNA matches it firmly. The size of a clone is reported for some rows only, either as once, few or many, or as a class for expanded clones.

>TRBV20-1|NA|once|TRBJ1-1
TGCAGTGCTAGTTCACCGGGTAACACTGAAGCTTTCTTT
CSASSPGNTEAFF
>TRBV7-9|TRBD2|NA|TRBJ2-7
TGTGCCAGCAGCCCCCGGGATAGCGGGGAATCCTACGAGCAGTACTTC
CASSPRDSGESYEQYF
>TRBV5-4|NA|NA|TRBJ2-3
TGTGCCAGCAGAACGGGAGGAGGGGGAGCAGATACGCAGTATTTT
CASRTGGGGADTQYF
>TRBV9|TRBD1|NA|TRBJ1-1
TGTGCCAGCAGCGCCCCGGGAACCCAGGGGGTGGCTTTCTTT
CASSAPGTQGVAFF
>TRBV6-5|NA|NA|TRBJ1-5
TGTGCCAGCAGGGGGGCAGGGGACAATCAGCCCCAGCATTTT
CASRGAGDNQPQHF
>TRBV3-1/TRBV3-2|NA|once|TRBJ2-1
TGTGCCAGCAGCCAAGCCCCAGATTACAATGAGCAGTTCTTC
CASSQAPDYNEQFF
>TRBV6-2/TRBV6-3|NA|NA|TRBJ1-1
TGTGCCAGCAGTTCCCCCGGCAGGGGTTTCGCTGAAGCTTTCTTT
CASSSPGRGFAEAFF
>TRBV18|NA|NA|TRBJ1-5
TGTGCCAGCTCATCTCCTCATCAGCCCCAGCATTTT
CASSSPHQPQHF
>TRBV19|NA|NA|TRBJ1-1
TGTGCCAGTAGTCGAGGGGGCACTGAAGCTTTCTTT
CASSRGGTEAFF
>TRBV9|NA|once|TRBJ2-1
TGTGCCAGCAGCTTTGCTGGGGACCCGGCGGGACAGTTCTTC
CASSFAGDPAGQFF
>TRBV29-1|NA|NA|TRBJ1-3
TGCAGCGTTGGGGAGAGCCTGGGAAACACCATATATTTT
CSVGESLGNTIYF
>TRBV21-1|NA|NA|TRBJ2-3
TGTGCCAGCAGCATCGTAAAAGGGGGGGGGCCGCCCCGGGATACGCAGTATTTT
CASSIVKGGGPPRDTQYF
>TRBV7-3|TRBD1|NA|TRBJ1-4
TGTGCCAGCAGCTTAACGGGGGACAGTAATGAAAAACTGTTTTTT
CASSLTGDSNEKLFF
>TRBV29-1|NA|once|TRBJ2-2
TGCAGCGTTGCTAGACAGTACACCGGGGAGCTGTTTTTT
CSVARQYTGELFF
>TRBV11-2|TRBD1|NA|TRBJ2-5
TGTGCCAGCATCGCAGGGGGCGAGATAGGGGAGACCCAGTACTTC
CASIAGGEIGETQYF
>TRBV3-1/TRBV3-2|NA|NA|TRBJ1-1
TGTGCCAGCAGCCAAGTGTATAGCGGGACGGAAGCTTTCTTT
CASSQVYSGTEAFF
>TRBV19|NA|NA|TRBJ1-1
TGTGCCAGTAGTATCACAGGGTCTGGCACTGAAGCTTTCTTT
CASSITGSGTEAFF
>TRBV4-3|NA|NA|TRBJ2-5
TGCGCCAGCAGCCAACAGATTGTGGGAGTGGAGACCCAGTACTTC
CASSQQIVGVETQYF
>TRBV3-1/TRBV3-2|TRBD1|NA|TRBJ1-1
TGTGCCAGCAGCGAACGGGGACAGGGGAACACTGAAGCTTTCTTT
CASSERGQGNTEAFF
>TRBV11-2|TRBD1|NA|TRBJ1-2
TGTGCCAGCAGGACTACCGGGACAGACTATGGCTACACCTTC
CASRTTGTDYGYTF
>TRBV15|TRBD1|NA|TRBJ2-1
TGTGCCACCAGCAGAGTTGCCGGGACAGGGGGCCGTGAGCAGTTCTTC
CATSRVAGTGGREQFF
>TRBV2|TRBD1|NA|TRBJ1-2
TGTGCCAGCAGTGAAAAACAGGGGAAGACTGGCTACACCTTC
CASSEKQGKTGYTF
>TRBV9|TRBD2|NA|TRBJ2-1
TGTGCCAGCAGCGAAGCAGACCCGGGACTAGCGCCCTACAATGAGCAGTTCTTC
CASSEADPGLAPYNEQFF
>TRBV7-9|TRBD2|NA|TRBJ2-1
TGTGCCAGCAGTCATGTAGCGGGGAATTACAATGAGCAGTTCTTC
CASSHVAGNYNEQFF
>TRBV30|NA|NA|TRBJ1-3
TGTGCCTGGATTGAGACTTCTTCAAGAAACACCATATATTTT
CAWIETSSRNTIYF
>TRBV2|TRBD1|NA|TRBJ1-2
TGTGCCAGCAGGAGACAGGGGGTCCGGACTAACTATGGCTACACCTTC
CASRRQGVRTNYGYTF
>TRBV6-5|NA|NA|TRBJ1-1
TGTGCCAGCTCAAGCCATCTGGGAGGTCGGACTGAAGCTTTCTTT
CASSSHLGGRTEAFF
>TRBV2|TRBD1|NA|TRBJ2-6
TGTGCCAGCAGTGGTGGACAGGGCCCTTCTGGGGCCAACGTCCTGACTTTC
CASSGGQGPSGANVLTF
>TRBV4-1|TRBD1|NA|TRBJ1-4
TGCGCCAGCAGACCCACAGGGGTGGGGAGTGAAAAACTGTTTTTT
CASRPTGVGSEKLFF
>TRBV7-2|NA|NA|TRBJ1-2
TGTGCCAGCAGCTTAGATCCTAAGACAGTCTATGGCTACACCTTC
CASSLDPKTVYGYTF
>TRBV30|NA|many|TRBJ1-6
TGTGCCTGGAGTACAAACGGGGAGAATTCACCCCTCCACTTT
CAWSTNGENSPLHF
>TRBV30|NA|NA|TRBJ2-2
TGTGCCTGGAGTGGCGGGGCTTACACCGGGGAGCTGTTTTTT
CAWSGGAYTGELFF
>TRBV6-5|NA|once|TRBJ1-1
TGTGCCAGCAGAAAGAGGATCGGTGAAGCTTTCTTT
CASRKRIGEAFF
>TRBV30|NA|NA|TRBJ1-2
TGTGCCTGGACTGACAGCTTCAACTATGGCTACACCTTC
CAWTDSFNYGYTF
>TRBV11-2|TRBD2|NA|TRBJ2-5
TGTGCCAGCAGCTTATCTAGCGGCCAGGAGACCCAGTACTTC
CASSLSSGQETQYF
>TRBV7-9|NA|NA|TRBJ1-1
TGTGCCAGCAGCCCCCGGCTGGGCAGGGCTAACACTGAAGCTTTCTTT
CASSPRLGRANTEAFF
>TRBV9|TRBD1|NA|TRBJ2-5
TGTGCCAGCAGCGCGGAGCCACGGACAGGGACTTTACAAGAGACCCAGTACTTC
CASSAEPRTGTLQETQYF
>TRBV19|TRBD2|NA|TRBJ2-5
TGTGCCAGTAACCCAGGACTAGCGGGGCCCCAAGAGACCCAGTACTTC
CASNPGLAGPQETQYF
>TRBV4-3|NA|NA|TRBJ2-5
TGCGCCAGCAGCCAAGACTCCTTTCAAGAGACCCAGTACTTC
CASSQDSFQETQYF
>TRBV7-9|NA|once|TRBJ2-7
TGTGCCAGCAGCTTAGCCCCCCGCGGAGAGCAGTACTTC
CASSLAPRGEQYF
>TRBV27|NA|NA|TRBJ1-3
TGTGCCAGCAGCCCGACAGGAGGAAACACCATATATTTT
CASSPTGGNTIYF
>TRBV3-1/TRBV3-2|TRBD1|NA|TRBJ1-1
TGTGCCAGCAGCCGTACGAGGGACCGGGACAGTGGGGTGAACACTGAAGCTTTCTTT
CASSRTRDRDSGVNTEAFF
>TRBV19|NA|NA|TRBJ1-2
TGTGCCAGTAGTGGTGCTGGTGACTTCTATGGCTACACCTTC
CASSGAGDFYGYTF
>TRBV4-1|TRBD1|once|TRBJ1-2
TGCGCCAGCAGCCAAGATAAGATAGGGGGCGATGGCTACACCTTC
CASSQDKIGGDGYTF
>TRBV14|TRBD1|NA|TRBJ1-2
TGTGCCAGCAGCCCCAGACAGGGGGTCCCCTATGGCTACACCTTC
CASSPRQGVPYGYTF
>TRBV19|NA|NA|TRBJ1-1
TGTGCCAGTACCAGGGTGCGAACGGGTGTCACTGAAGCTTTCTTT
CASTRVRTGVTEAFF
>TRBV3-1/TRBV3-2|NA|once|TRBJ2-7
TGTGCCAGCAGCCAAGAGGGGTACGGGGGGCCCTACGAGCAGTACTTC
CASSQEGYGGPYEQYF
>TRBV5-1|NA|NA|TRBJ2-7
TGCGCCAGCAGGCGGGGACCGACCTACGAGCAGTACTTC
CASRRGPTYEQYF
>TRBV11-3|NA|NA|TRBJ2-1
TGTGCCAGCAGCTTAGGGACAGCTTACAATGAGCAGTTCTTC
CASSLGTAYNEQFF
>TRBV19|NA|NA|TRBJ2-3
TGTGCCAGCCGCCCCGGGGGGCCTCGCACAGATACGCAGTATTTT
CASRPGGPRTDTQYF
>TRBV27|TRBD1|NA|TRBJ2-7
TGTGCCAGCAGTTTTGGGACAGGCCAGGGAGAGCAGTACTTC
CASSFGTGQGEQYF
>TRBV3-1/TRBV3-2|TRBD1|NA|TRBJ1-2
TGTGCCAGCAGCCAAGTCCCCTTACGACAGGGAGATGGCTACACCTTC
CASSQVPLRQGDGYTF
>TRBV9|NA|NA|TRBJ2-1
TGTGCCAGCAGCTCCGGTCCCTACAATGAGCAGTTCTTC
CASSSGPYNEQFF
>TRBV5-1|NA|NA|TRBJ2-1
TGCGCCAGCAGCCTTGGGCCCGCAGGATCTTACAATGAGCAGTTCTTC
CASSLGPAGSYNEQFF
>TRBV19|TRBD2|NA|TRBJ2-3
TGTGCCAGTAGTACCCCTGCGGGACGGGGGGTCACAGATACGCAGTATTTT
CASSTPAGRGVTDTQYF